This entry describes one T cell receptor beta chain. Its target is not known. These data belong to a study of OX40 agonist ivuxolimab in advanced cancers. General study results and limits: Both CD4+ and CD8+ T cell populations in blood had undergone clonal expansion by week 6 at 0.1 to 3.0 mg/kg. Compared with CD4+, CD8+ T cells on average had more expanded clones.

Data came from immunoSEQ multiplex PCR; TCRdb stores just in-frame clones and leaves some out. The table shows tens of thousands of clones, with 86% occurring only once. The receptor's source is an adult with an advanced solid tumor such as melanoma, head and neck, liver or kidney cancer. Sequenced material: CD4+ or CD8+ T cells sorted from blood, taken in a trial of the OX40 agonist ivuxolimab.

The CDR3 coding sequence is TGTGCCAGCAGTTTTGGGACTAGCGGGTTAGGGGCCACAGATACGCAGTATTTT. It codes for CASSFGTSGLGATDTQYF. The chain is built from TRBV27 and TRBJ2-3; 12 bases are a match to TRBD2. V shed 3 bases, J shed 2 bases, and the junction held 9 bases outside the gene matches. CDR1 is MNHEY, CDR2 SMNVEV, per germline (reference sequence). The CDR3 is 18 residues long.